This TCR beta chain was observed in a study of cytomegalovirus exposure and HLA in healthy donors. V shed 2 bases and J shed 5 bases, with 4 bases lying between them. Germline V gene data show CDR1 as DFQATT and CDR2 as SNEGSKA (reference sequence). There are 11 residues in the CDR3. A remark on this clone: Its antigen is not identified.

Study results and caveats: In most subjects, TCR beta sequences reportedly gave accurate predictions of HLA-A and HLA-B alleles. In a later analysis, TCR beta V- and J-gene trimming was associated with a missense DCLRE1C variant.

The primer mix had 60 Vbeta and 13 Jbeta primers. Some clones are missing from TCRdb's copy, which holds only in-frame ones; the method was immunoSEQ multiplex PCR. The sample carries about 170,000 clones, about 59% recorded once. The specimen sequenced was PBMCs. The rearrangement links TRBV20-1 to TRBJ1-5; D unclear. This receptor was taken from a man between 35 and 55 years old in good health and CMV-seronegative. CDR3 coding DNA: TGCAGTGCTAGACTCGATCAGCCCCAGCATTTT. It specifies CSARLDQPQHF.